One sample yielded the 6 T cell receptor beta chains listed below, sequenced in a study of T cell clonality in common variable immunodeficiency. Broader study findings: Reportedly, TCR beta sequences from common variable immunodeficiency showed fewer deletions and N-nucleotide insertions.

Sequenced by immunoSEQ multiplex PCR; TCRdb stores in-frame clones only, minus some. The sample contains about 5,300 clones, none of them singletons. No cognate antigen is known for these TCRs. Sequenced sample: peripheral blood mononuclear cells. These receptors all stem from a human donor with common variable immunodeficiency.

This clone has a handful of counts. The read ends 3 residues early relative to the CDR3; the germline J gene fills the gap. V is TRBV29-1 and J is TRBJ1-2; TRBD1 matches 9 bases. The CDR3 runs 12 residues. Trimming at V came to 6 bases and at J to 2 bases, leaving 1 base not matched to a gene. Germline values: CDR1 SQVTM, CDR2 ANQGSEA. CDR3: CSVGQGNYGYTF. The covered CDR3 bases are TGCAGCGTAGGACAGGGGAACTATGGC.

This clone was picked up many times. The read gets to within 3 residues of the CDR3 end, and the germline J gene fills in the rest. The chain couples TRBV2 to TRBJ2-7; TRBD2 aligns across 8 bases. J lost 0 bases, V lost 4 bases, and 8 bases had no gene match. This CDR3 is built from 16 residues. Per germline, CDR1 SNHLY and CDR2 FYNNEI. The sequenced CDR3 bases are TGTGCCAGCAGTGGTCGGGGGGGGTCGAGCTCCTACGAG. Amino acid sequence: CASSGRGGSSSYE. The whole CDR3 sequence is CASSGRGGSSSYEQYF.

In this sample, this clone is medium-sized (0.01 to 0.1%). The CDR3 extends 3 residues past the end of the read, so its final part is completed from the germline J gene. The V gene is TRBV15, the J gene TRBJ2-7; 8 bases are a match to TRBD1. Looked up from germline, CDR1 is LNHNV and CDR2 is YYDKDF (reference sequence). J lost 3 bases, V lost 2 bases, and 6 bases had no gene match. This CDR3 spans 15 amino acids. CDR3 sequence reads: CATSRTRTGHYEQYF. The CDR3 bases that were read are TGTGCCACCAGCAGAACTAGGACAGGGCACTACGAG.

Ten or more counts support this clone. Sequencing ends 3 residues short of the CDR3 end; the germline J gene provides the rest. The rearrangement joins TRBV13 to TRBJ1-4, with 10 bases identical to TRBD1. Germline V gene sequence: CDR1 PRHDT, CDR2 FYEKMQ (reference sequence). The V gene end was trimmed by 5 bases and the J gene end by 7 bases; junction bases not matched to a gene: 13. The CDR3 sequence is 17 residues long. CDR3 DNA, as far as it was read: TGTGCCAGCAGCCTCTCCTCTGACAGGGGGCAAGGTGAAAAA. It translates to CASSLSSDRGQGEK. The full-length CDR3 reads as CASSLSSDRGQGEKLFF.

This clone qualifies as medium-sized. The read falls 3 residues short of the CDR3 end, and the missing part is taken from the germline J gene. The J gene is TRBJ1-6, the V gene TRBV18; the match to TRBD1 covers 9 bases. Germline loops: CDR1 KGHSH, CDR2 LQKENI. The CDR3 sequence is 15 residues long. V lost 3 bases, J lost 5 bases, and 2 bases stayed unmatched. The covered CDR3 bases are TGTGCCAGCTCACCCGGGACAGGGAATAATTCACCC. This gives the protein CASSPGTGNNSP. The whole CDR3 sequence reads CASSPGTGNNSPLHF.

This clone was counted only a few times. The read terminates 3 residues before the CDR3 end, so the remaining end is supplied by the germline J gene. J is TRBJ1-1 and V is TRBV5-1; 8 bases align to TRBD1. Germline values: CDR1 SGHRS, CDR2 YFSETQ. Trimming at V came to 0 bases and at J to 5 bases, leaving 3 bases not matched to a gene. The CDR3 is 14 residues long. The CDR3 DNA, read in part, is TGCGCCAGCAGCTTGGACGGACAGGGAACTGAA. Residues: CASSLDGQGTE. The full CDR3 sequence reads CASSLDGQGTEAFF.